Shown below are 23 T cell receptor beta chains from a single sample sequenced in a study of Graves' ophthalmopathy and Graves' hyperthyroidism. Scientists amplified the TCR beta CDR3 regions from RNA transcripts. A first-round RT-PCR used HTBI primers, followed by a second-round multiplex PCR. TCRdb re-called the multiplex PCR reads through MiXCR, storing one row per CDR3 protein. The data contain 350,000 to 450,000 distinct CDR3 sequences, about a sixth of them singletons. Sequencing was done on a sample of peripheral blood. The receptors here all came from a woman between 18 and 29 years old with Graves' ophthalmopathy.

This clonotype appeared many times. The chain links TRBV10-3 to TRBJ2-7, with 13 positions matching TRBD2. The germline V gene has CDR1 ENHRY and CDR2 SYGVKD. The CDR3 totals 16 residues. J gave up 1 base and V 10 bases, and 10 bases lay outside the gene matches. Here the CDR3 reads CATRGGLAGRSYEQYF. For the CDR3, the DNA is TGTGCCACCAGGGGGGGACTAGCGGGAAGGTCCTACGAGCAGTACTTC.

This clonotype was counted ten times or more. CDR3 DNA sequence: TGTGCCAGCAGCCCCACCCAGCCCGGGGTAGCTTTCTTT. Its protein product is CASSPTQPGVAFF. The rearrangement uses TRBV28 and TRBJ1-1; D unresolved. V gave up 6 bases and J gave up 10 bases, with 18 bases separating them. Germline V gives CDR1 MDHEN, CDR2 SYDVKM. This CDR3 region has 13 residues.

This clonotype was counted ten times or more. This sequence joins TRBV18 and TRBJ1-2, with D perhaps TRBD1 (5 bases). The V end lost 5 bases, the J end lost 8 bases, and 21 bases lay between the germline ends. Looked up from germline, CDR1 is KGHSH and CDR2 is LQKENI. CDR3 length: 15 residues. CDR3 nucleotides: TGTGCCAGCTCATCTTCGACAGACCTACTATCCGGCTACACCTTC. Protein: CASSSSTDLLSGYTF.

This clonotype was seen at least ten times. The chain has TRBV11-2 and TRBJ2-5; D may be TRBD1 (6 bases). The CDR3 contains 15 residues. Per germline, CDR1 SGHAT and CDR2 FQNNGV. Trimming cost V 6 bases and J 2 bases, with 16 bases left between them. CDR3 loop: CASRRGLLRQETQYF. The DNA for the CDR3 is TGTGCCAGCAGGAGGGGGTTGTTACGTCAAGAGACCCAGTACTTC. Supplemented by reference TRBV11-2 and TRBJ2-5, the full variable domain reads EAGVAQSPRYKIIEKRQSVAFWCNPISGHATLYWYQQILGQGPKLLIQFQNNGVVDDSQLPKDRFSAERLKGVDSTLKIQPAKLEDSAVYLCASRRGLLRQETQYFGPGTRLLVL.

There are many counts of this clonotype. CDR3 loop: CASSLSDRYEQYF. The CDR3 DNA reads as TGCGCCAGCAGCTTGTCCGACAGATACGAGCAGTACTTC. The rearrangement joins TRBV5-1 to TRBJ2-7; TRBD1 might be the D (5 bases). The V gene lost 1 base and the J gene lost 4 bases, with 9 bases spanning the gap. The CDR3 length is 13 residues. Germline V gene data show CDR1 as SGHRS and CDR2 as YFSETQ. Variable domain in full (rest from reference TRBV5-1 and TRBJ2-7): KAGVTQTPRYLIKTRGQQVTLSCSPISGHRSVSWYQQTPGQGLQFLFEYFSETQRNKGNFPGRFSGRQFSNSRSEMNVSTLELGDSALYLCASSLSDRYEQYFGPGTRLTVT.

The chain joins TRBV27 to TRBJ1-1; no clear D. CDR3 size: 14 residues. Germline V lookup: CDR1 MNHEY, CDR2 SMNVEV (reference sequence). V dropped 6 bases and J dropped 1 base, with 12 bases sitting between them. CDR3 nucleotide sequence: TGTGCCAGCAGCCCCACAAATGCGAACACTGAAGCTTTCTTT. Amino acid sequence: CASSPTNANTEAFF.

This clonotype was seen repeatedly, ten times or more. This sequence joins TRBV20-1 and TRBJ2-7, with TRBD2 matching over 13 bases. With V trimmed by 6 bases and J by 1 base, 9 bases remained unmatched. Germline V gene data show CDR1 as DFQATT and CDR2 as SNEGSKA (reference sequence). The CDR3 loop spans 16 amino acids. The CDR3, as DNA: TGCAGTGCCCCAGGACTAGCGGGGGAGGGGTCCTACGAGCAGTACTTC. It yields the protein CSAPGLAGEGSYEQYF.

This clonotype has a count of ten or more. The chain combines TRBV6-2 or TRBV6-3 with TRBJ1-1; 7 bases fit TRBD1. The CDR3 has 13 residues. CDR1 and CDR2 from the germline V gene are MNHEY and SVGEGT. The ends lost 6 bases at V and 7 bases at J; junction bases unmatched: 8. The CDR3: CASSNPGDSEAFF. The CDR3 nucleotides read TGTGCCAGCAGCAACCCAGGGGACAGTGAAGCTTTCTTT.

This clonotype has ten or more counts. The CDR3 sequence is CAISAGVSYEQYF. In DNA, the CDR3 is TGTGCCATCAGTGCGGGGGTTTCCTACGAGCAGTACTTC. The chain has TRBV10-3 and TRBJ2-7; D perhaps matches TRBD2 (6 bases). V was trimmed by 4 bases and J by 1 base, leaving 8 bases between them. Germline V CDR1 and CDR2: ENHRY, SYGVKD. CDR3 size: 13 residues.

This clonotype was counted ten times or more. V and J are TRBV9 and TRBJ2-7; D is perhaps TRBD2 (7 bases). The V end lost 0 bases, the J end lost 5 bases, and 12 bases lay between the germline ends. This CDR3 contains 14 residues. Looked up from germline, CDR1 is SGDLS and CDR2 is YYNGEE. This chain's CDR3 is CASSVGGGAHEQYF. In DNA, the CDR3 is TGTGCCAGCAGCGTAGGGGGGGGGGCCCACGAGCAGTACTTC.

At least ten counts were recorded for this clonotype. The chain uses TRBV27 and TRBJ2-2, with TRBD1 matching 7 bases. V trimming: 2 bases; J trimming: 7 bases; junction bases outside the gene matches: 10. From germline, CDR1 is MNHEY and CDR2 SMNVEV (reference sequence). The CDR3 is 16 amino acids. This chain's CDR3 is CASSLRQIQGIGELFF. Here the CDR3 DNA reads TGTGCCAGCAGTTTACGGCAAATACAGGGGATCGGGGAGCTGTTTTTT.

This clonotype was recorded many times. The chain couples TRBV15 to TRBJ2-2; TRBD2 matches 8 bases. Germline V lookup: CDR1 LNHNV, CDR2 YYDKDF (reference sequence). CDR3 length: 18 amino acids. The ends lost 0 bases at V and 5 bases at J; junction bases unmatched: 11. CDR3 DNA sequence: TGTGCCACCAGCAGAGATGGGCAGTCTAGCGGGCTTACCGGGGAGCTGTTTTTT. Amino acid sequence: CATSRDGQSSGLTGELFF.

This clonotype occurred many times. V and J are TRBV6-4 and TRBJ1-3; 7 bases are a match to TRBD1. Germline V gives CDR1 MRHNA, CDR2 SNTAGT. V shed 5 bases, J shed 0 bases, and the junction held 10 bases outside the gene matches. The CDR3 loop spans 17 amino acids. The CDR3 is CASSPNPTGNSGNTIYF. CDR3 sequence (DNA): TGTGCCAGCAGTCCTAACCCGACAGGGAACTCTGGAAACACCATATATTTT.

This clonotype was recorded at least ten times. The J gene is TRBJ1-5, the V gene TRBV7-8; D perhaps matches TRBD1 (6 bases). V shed 5 bases and J shed 2 bases, with 13 bases lying between them. Germline V lookup: CDR1 SGHVS, CDR2 FQNEAQ. The CDR3 has 15 residues. The CDR3 DNA reads as TGTGCCAGCAGCCCTACAGGGCTGGGCAATCAGCCCCAGCATTTT. Its translation: CASSPTGLGNQPQHF.

This clonotype was seen many times. This chain uses TRBV28 with TRBJ2-2, with TRBD2 matching 8 bases. This CDR3 is 15 amino acids long. V lost 5 bases and J lost 5; bases outside the gene matches: 7. The V gene's germline CDR1 is MDHEN and CDR2 SYDVKM. CDR3 loop: CASSGREGLTGELFF. The CDR3 DNA is TGTGCCAGCAGTGGTCGGGAGGGCCTTACCGGGGAGCTGTTTTTT.

This clonotype was recorded many times. V is TRBV27 and J is TRBJ2-4; 8 nucleotides line up with TRBD2. Germline CDR1 and CDR2: MNHEY and SMNVEV (reference sequence). Losses at the gene ends were 4 bases for V and 3 bases for J; bases not matched to a gene: 2. This CDR3 has 14 residues. The CDR3 DNA reads TGTGCCAGCAGTTCCGCGGGGGGCAAAAACATTCAGTACTTC. Its translation is CASSSAGGKNIQYF.

This clonotype was recorded at least ten times. This chain uses TRBV5-1 with TRBJ2-7; 11 bases line up with TRBD2. Germline assignment: CDR1 SGHRS and CDR2 YFSETQ. The CDR3 length is 15 residues. V lost 4 bases to trimming and J lost 2 bases; unmatched junction nucleotides: 5. CDR3 sequence: CASSPLAGVAYEQYF. The CDR3 nucleotides read TGCGCCAGCAGCCCACTAGCGGGAGTGGCCTACGAGCAGTACTTC.

This clonotype was recorded at least ten times. The rearrangement uses TRBV10-3 and TRBJ1-1; perhaps TRBD1 as D (5 bases). The CDR3 is made up of 15 amino acids. Germline V lookup: CDR1 ENHRY, CDR2 SYGVKD. Trimming removed 6 bases at V and 5 bases at J, with 19 bases between. The CDR3 spells CAIREGPRGGTEAFF. The DNA of the CDR3 is TGTGCCATCAGGGAGGGGCCGCGGGGAGGTACTGAAGCTTTCTTT.

Ten or more counts support this clonotype. The CDR3 loop is CASSLGVQGMRRVAEAFF. CDR3 coding DNA: TGTGCCAGCAGCTTAGGAGTACAGGGCATGAGGAGAGTAGCTGAAGCTTTCTTT. The V gene is TRBV11-3, the J gene TRBJ1-1; the D gene is possibly TRBD1 (6 bases). Deletions cut 1 base from V and 6 bases from J, with 24 bases between. Germline lookup yields CDR1 SGHNT and CDR2 YENEEA. The CDR3 totals 18 residues. The entire variable domain, with the rest obtained from reference TRBV11-3 and TRBJ1-1, is as follows: EAGVVQSPRYKIIEKKQPVAFWCNPISGHNTLYWYLQNLGQGPELLIRYENEEAVDDSQLPKDRFSAERLKGVDSTLKIQPAELGDSAVYLCASSLGVQGMRRVAEAFFGQGTRLTVV.

The CDR3 coding sequence is TGTGCCAGCAGCTTAAGTCAGGTCACTGAAGCTTTCTTT. This sequence encodes CASSLSQVTEAFF. The chain has TRBV7-3 and TRBJ1-1, with D uncertain. CDR3 size: 13 residues. Germline assignment: CDR1 SGHTA and CDR2 FQGTGA. Trimming cost V 1 base and J 4 bases, with 7 bases left between them.

The table lists this clonotype with many counts. The chain has TRBV6-5 and TRBJ2-7; D uncertain. This CDR3 contains 13 residues. Trimming stripped 6 bases from V and 4 bases from J, with 13 bases between. Germline V gene lookup returns CDR1 MNHEY and CDR2 SVGAGI. CDR3 protein: CASSPGPFYEQYF. The CDR3 nucleotides read TGTGCCAGCAGCCCCGGACCTTTTTACGAGCAGTACTTC.

At least ten counts were recorded for this clonotype. The chain carries TRBV6-2 or TRBV6-3 and TRBJ1-5, with 11 bases identical to TRBD1. Germline CDR1 is MNHEY and CDR2 is SVGEGT. CDR3 length: 17 residues. Trimming removed 5 bases from V and 0 bases from J; junction bases left unmatched: 6. The CDR3 loop is CASSRTGGDDSNQPQHF. CDR3 DNA sequence: TGTGCCAGCAGTAGGACAGGGGGCGACGATAGCAATCAGCCCCAGCATTTT.

This clonotype was seen a single time. The chain links TRBV10-3 to TRBJ1-2, with D unresolved. This CDR3 comprises 16 residues. Trimming shortened V by 4 bases and J by 2 bases, and 17 bases separated the two germline ends. The germline CDR1 and CDR2 sequences are ENHRY and SYGVKD. This CDR3 reads CAISGGLEPSNYGYTF. The CDR3 DNA reads TGTGCCATCAGTGGGGGATTGGAACCTTCGAACTATGGCTACACCTTC.